The next 10 T cell receptor beta chains were all read from a single sample in a study of blood T cell repertoires in COVID-19. Here immunoSEQ multiplex PCR was the method, and the copy in TCRdb shows in-frame clones only, minus some. The profile shows some 220,000 clones, approximately 82% of them singletons. Sequencing used peripheral blood. The receptors derive from a man aged 45 to 65 with active or convalescent COVID-19.

A few counts support this clone. The CDR3 here is CAWSQQMGYTF. The CDR3 region has the DNA TGTGCCTGGAGTCAACAGATGGGCTACACCTTC. The gene calls are TRBV30 and TRBJ1-2; no reliable D call. The CDR3 has 11 residues. V was clipped by 2 bases and J by 8 bases, with 9 bases between them. Germline-derived CDR1 and CDR2 are GTSNPN and SVGIG (reference sequence). Full variable domain (rest looked up from reference TRBV30 and TRBJ1-2): SQTIHQWPATLVQPVGSPLSLECTVEGTSNPNLYWYRQAAGRGLQLLFYSVGIGQISSEVPQNLSASRPQDRQFILSSKKLLLSDSGFYLCAWSQQMGYTFGSGTRLTVV.

Worth noting for this clone: At the DNA level, this CDR3 is encoded by other sequences in the same sample as well. The V gene is TRBV24-1, the J gene TRBJ1-4; TRBD1 aligns across 12 bases. Germline V gives CDR1 KGHDR, CDR2 SFDVKD. V shed 3 bases, J shed 8 bases, and the junction held 3 bases outside the gene matches. The CDR3 is made up of 15 amino acids. In DNA form, the CDR3 reads TGTGCCACCAGTGATCCGGGGACAGGGGGCGAAAAACTGTTTTTT. This translates into CATSDPGTGGEKLFF.

The chain couples TRBV6-5 to TRBJ1-3; no clear D. The CDR3 length is 15 residues. Trimming pared 0 bases from V and 0 bases from J, leaving 6 bases between. In germline, CDR1 is MNHEY, CDR2 SVGAGI. CDR3 coding DNA: TGTGCCAGCAGTTACTCGATGAGCTCTGGAAACACCATATATTTT. Encoded protein: CASSYSMSSGNTIYF.

The J gene is TRBJ2-1, the V gene TRBV6-2 or TRBV6-3; D gene unclear. The germline V gene encodes CDR1 MNHEY and CDR2 SVGEGT. Between the trimmed V and J ends, which lost 8 bases and 7 bases, there was a span of 6 bases. This CDR3 spans 10 amino acids. The CDR3 DNA follows: TGTGCCAGCGGTTTAAATGAGCAGTTCTTC. Protein product: CASGLNEQFF.

CDR3 amino acids: CASSETVLRQAPAKNIQYF. CDR3 bases: TGTGCCAGCAGTGAAACAGTGCTGCGCCAGGCCCCAGCCAAAAACATTCAGTACTTC. The gene calls are TRBV2 and TRBJ2-4, with D unresolved. Germline V lookup: CDR1 SNHLY, CDR2 FYNNEI. V lost 2 bases and J 0 bases, leaving 20 bases between the germline ends. The CDR3 sequence is 19 residues long.

J is TRBJ2-1 and V is TRBV27; the D is unclear. The CDR3 runs to 16 residues. V was clipped by 3 bases and J by 7 bases, with 19 bases between them. Germline V gene lookup returns CDR1 MNHEY and CDR2 SMNVEV (reference sequence). For the CDR3, the DNA is TGTGCCAGCAGTTTGGTGCCTACCAACAGTAGAAATGAGCAGTTCTTC. Translated, it gives CASSLVPTNSRNEQFF.

CDR3 sequence: CASSLRASADTQYF. In DNA form, the CDR3 reads TGTGCCAGCAGTCTTAGGGCTAGCGCAGATACGCAGTATTTT. V is TRBV5-8 and J is TRBJ2-3; TRBD2 is a possible D gene (6 bases). The ends were cut back, 5 bases at V and 4 bases at J, with 14 bases in the middle. The CDR3 spans 14 residues. Germline values: CDR1 SGHTS, CDR2 YDEGEE.

The chain joins TRBV20-1 to TRBJ2-7; 7 bases align to TRBD1. Germline values: CDR1 DFQATT, CDR2 SNEGSKA (reference sequence). CDR3 size: 11 residues. Losses at the gene ends were 6 bases for V and 9 bases for J; bases not matched to a gene: 8. This CDR3 reads CSADDRAGQYF. Written as DNA, the CDR3 is TGCAGTGCCGACGACAGGGCCGGGCAGTACTTC.

This clone was detected once. The chain uses TRBV5-4 and TRBJ2-3; 7 nucleotides line up with TRBD1. Germline assignment: CDR1 SGHNT and CDR2 YYREEE (reference sequence). J gave up 4 bases and V 2 bases, and 7 bases lay outside the gene matches. The CDR3 extends over 15 amino acids. The CDR3 DNA reads as TGTGCCAGCAGCTTTCACAGGGGTGGCCCAGATACGCAGTATTTT. Amino acid sequence: CASSFHRGGPDTQYF.

The J gene is TRBJ2-5, the V gene TRBV5-1; a weak D match, TRBD1 (6 bases). The germline gives CDR1 SGHRS, CDR2 YFSETQ. The germline V and J ends were trimmed by 1 base and 3 bases, with 10 bases remaining between them. This CDR3 has 14 residues. CDR3 DNA sequence: TGCGCCAGCAGCTTGTCACCAGGGGAAGAGACCCAGTACTTC. Protein: CASSLSPGEETQYF.